The clone carrying this T cell receptor (beta chain) was counted at least ten times. Within a library made for alpha chains, this beta chain is off target, and its count is uninformative. The sample comes from a study of spatial heterogeneity in lung cancer. Time point: sample taken at primary tumor resection. Samples were obtained from roughly 65 donors, all untreated early-stage non-small cell lung cancer patients. Whole RNA from tumor, nontumor lung or frozen PBMC was sequenced unsorted. Each TCR cDNA molecule bore a unique molecular identifier. TCRdb re-analysed the 5' RACE reads in MiXCR, keeping a single row per CDR3 protein. The sample includes more than 5,000 distinct CDR3 sequences, about 12% of them seen just once. There are 16 residues in the CDR3. V was pared by 1 base and J by 8 bases, with 18 bases between. Germline V gives CDR1 SGHVS, CDR2 FQNEAQ.

The rearrangement joins TRBV7-8 to TRBJ2-1; D may correspond to TRBD1 or TRBD2 (6 bases each). The clonotype was recovered from a human donor with early-stage non-small cell lung cancer. Sequenced here: lung tissue, sampled at surgery. Written as DNA, the CDR3 is TGTGCCAGCAGCTTAGTGTCCGGGGGCTCCGGACATGAGCAGTTCTTC. Residues: CASSLVSGGSGHEQFF.